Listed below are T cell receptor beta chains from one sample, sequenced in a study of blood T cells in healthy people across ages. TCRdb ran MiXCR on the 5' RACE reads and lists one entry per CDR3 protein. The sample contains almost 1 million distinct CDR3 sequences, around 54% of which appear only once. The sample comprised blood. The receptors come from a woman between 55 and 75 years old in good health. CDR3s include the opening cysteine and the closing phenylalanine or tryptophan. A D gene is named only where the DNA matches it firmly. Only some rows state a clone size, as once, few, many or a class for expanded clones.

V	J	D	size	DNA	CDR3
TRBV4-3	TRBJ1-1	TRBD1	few	TGCGCCAGCAGCCAAGATGTATGGCAGGGGGGGAACACTGAAGCTTTCTTT	CASSQDVWQGGNTEAFF
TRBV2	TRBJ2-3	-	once	TGTGCCAACAGCCCTGTGGTCCTCACAGATACGCAGTATTTT	CANSPVVLTDTQYF
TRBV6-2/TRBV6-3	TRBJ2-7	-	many	TGTGCCAGCAGTTACTCGAGCGGCTCCTACGAGCAGTACTTC	CASSYSSGSYEQYF
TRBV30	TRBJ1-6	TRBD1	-	TGTGCCTGGAGGGAGGGCAGGGGGGAGTCACCCCTCCACTTT	CAWREGRGESPLHF
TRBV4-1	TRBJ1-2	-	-	TGCGCCGGCAGCCAAGGGGAGGTAAATTATGGCTACACCTTC	CAGSQGEVNYGYTF
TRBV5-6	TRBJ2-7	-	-	TGTGCCAGCAGCTTCATTCAGGGGTGGATGGGCGAGCAGTACTTC	CASSFIQGWMGEQYF
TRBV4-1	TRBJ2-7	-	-	TGCGCCAGCAGCCAACATACCGGGGCTAGCTCCTACAATGAGCAGTACTTC	CASSQHTGASSYNEQYF
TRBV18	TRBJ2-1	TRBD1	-	TGTGCCAGCTCGGCGGGACAGGGGATGTACAATGAGCAGTTCTTC	CASSAGQGMYNEQFF
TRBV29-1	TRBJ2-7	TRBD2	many	TGCAGCGTGGTAGCGGGAGCGTCCGGCTACGAGCAGTACTTC	CSVVAGASGYEQYF
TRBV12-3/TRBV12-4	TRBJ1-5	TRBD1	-	TGTGCCAGCAGTTTCGGGGGCAGGGGGGCTAGCAATCAGCCCCAGCATTTT	CASSFGGRGASNQPQHF
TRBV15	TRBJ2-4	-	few	TGTGCCACCAGCAGGGGCGGGGTAGAGGGCAAAAACATTCAGTACTTC	CATSRGGVEGKNIQYF
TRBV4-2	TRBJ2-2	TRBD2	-	TGTGCCAGCAGCCAACGAGCGGGAGTGATCACCGGGGAGCTGTTTTTT	CASSQRAGVITGELFF
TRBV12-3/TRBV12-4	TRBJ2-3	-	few	TGTGCCAGCAGTTCCCTTCAGGGAGTGAGAGATACGCAGTATTTT	CASSSLQGVRDTQYF
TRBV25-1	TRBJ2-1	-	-	TGTGCCAGCGGTGCCTACTACAATGAGCAGTTCTTC	CASGAYYNEQFF
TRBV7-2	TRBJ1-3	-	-	TGTGCCAGCACTTCGACGAACCCTGGAAACACCATATATTTT	CASTSTNPGNTIYF
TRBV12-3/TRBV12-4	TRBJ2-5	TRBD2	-	TGTGCCAGCAGTTCGGGGGGGCTTTTATTAAGAGAGACCCAGTACTTC	CASSSGGLLLRETQYF
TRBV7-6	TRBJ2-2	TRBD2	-	TGTGCCAGCAGCTTCCGCGCGGGACTAGCGGGAGACACCGGGGAGCTGTTTTTT	CASSFRAGLAGDTGELFF
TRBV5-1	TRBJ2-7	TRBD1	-	TGCGCCAGCAGCTACAAATCAGGGGGCTCCTACGAGCAGTACTTC	CASSYKSGGSYEQYF
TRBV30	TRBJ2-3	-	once	TGTGCCTGGAGTACCGGAACGGTCGGCGATACGCAGTATTTT	CAWSTGTVGDTQYF
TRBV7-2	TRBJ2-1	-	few	TGTGCCAGCAGCCGGGAGCAGAGCTCCTACAATGAGCAGTTCTTC	CASSREQSSYNEQFF
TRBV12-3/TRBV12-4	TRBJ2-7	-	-	TGTGCCAGCAGTTTGTACCCCATTGGATACGAGCAGTACTTC	CASSLYPIGYEQYF
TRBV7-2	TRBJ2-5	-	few	TGTGCCAGCAGCTTAATCGGGTTTGGGTTAGAGACCCAGTACTTC	CASSLIGFGLETQYF
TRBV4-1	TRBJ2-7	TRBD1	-	TGCGCCAGCAGCCAATTGGACAGGGGAACCTACGAGCAGTACTTC	CASSQLDRGTYEQYF
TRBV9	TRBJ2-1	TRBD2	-	TGTGCCAGCAGCCTTCGGACTAGCGGGAGTTACAATGAGCAGTTCTTC	CASSLRTSGSYNEQFF
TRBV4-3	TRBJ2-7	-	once	TGCGCCAGCAGCCAAGATCTGCAGCAAACGGGCGAGCAGTACTTC	CASSQDLQQTGEQYF
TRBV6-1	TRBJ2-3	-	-	TGTGCCAGCAGTGATCTAGATGGGGGCCGAGGGGACACAGATACGCAGTATTTT	CASSDLDGGRGDTDTQYF
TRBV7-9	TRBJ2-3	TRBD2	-	TGTGCCAGCAGCCCCCGGACTAGCGGGCTCACAGATACGCAGTATTTT	CASSPRTSGLTDTQYF
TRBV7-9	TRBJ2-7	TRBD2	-	TGTGCCAGCAGCCCTAGCGGGAGAGGGTTAGGCTCCTACGAGCAGTACTTC	CASSPSGRGLGSYEQYF
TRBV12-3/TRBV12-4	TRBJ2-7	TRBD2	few	TGTGCCAGCAGAAATACCGGGGGACTAGCGTCTGCCGAGCAGTACTTC	CASRNTGGLASAEQYF
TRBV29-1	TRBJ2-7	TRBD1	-	TGCAGCACAACAGGGGCCTACGAGCAGTACTTC	CSTTGAYEQYF
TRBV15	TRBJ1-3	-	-	TGTGCCACCAGCAGAGAATTTCAGGGTGCTGGGATTGGAAACACCATATATTTT	CATSREFQGAGIGNTIYF
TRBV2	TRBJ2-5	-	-	TGTGCCAGCAGTGTTACGGTGGAGACCCAGTACTTC	CASSVTVETQYF
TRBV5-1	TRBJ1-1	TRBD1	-	TGCGCCAGCAGCCTGGACAGGGGGGAGGCTTTCTTT	CASSLDRGEAFF
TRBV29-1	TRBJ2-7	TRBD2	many	TGCAGCGTGAGGGTAGCGGGAGGCTACGAGCAGTACTTC	CSVRVAGGYEQYF
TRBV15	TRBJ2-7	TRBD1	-	TGTGCCACCAGCCTAACCCGGGACAGGGCCTACGAGCAGTACTTC	CATSLTRDRAYEQYF
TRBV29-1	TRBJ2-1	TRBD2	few	TGCAGCGTCTCCGGGGGGGACTCCTACAATGAGCAGTTCTTC	CSVSGGDSYNEQFF
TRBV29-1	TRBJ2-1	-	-	TGCAGCGTTGTGGGGGGACAGTCTTTGTCCTACAATGAGCAGTTCTTC	CSVVGGQSLSYNEQFF
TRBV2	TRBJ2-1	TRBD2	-	TGTGCCAGCAGACCGGGACTAGCGGGGCCTGAGCAGTTCTTC	CASRPGLAGPEQFF
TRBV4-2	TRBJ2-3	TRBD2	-	TGTGCCAGCAGCCAAGATCGGGCGGGAGTCCAGTATTTT	CASSQDRAGVQYF
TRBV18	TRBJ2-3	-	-	TGTGCCAGCTCACCCGGATCAGGGATCTCCCCAGATACGCAGTATTTT	CASSPGSGISPDTQYF
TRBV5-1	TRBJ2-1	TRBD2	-	TGCGCCAGCAGCTTGGAAGAGACTAGCAGGAGTGAGCGGTTCTTC	CASSLEETSRSERFF
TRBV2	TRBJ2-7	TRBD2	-	TGTGCCAGCAAGGGGACTAGCGGTTCCTACGAGCAGTACTTC	CASKGTSGSYEQYF
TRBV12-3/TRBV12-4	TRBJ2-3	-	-	TGTGCCAGCAGTTTAGCGGACAGCACAGAGACGCAGTATTTT	CASSLADSTETQYF
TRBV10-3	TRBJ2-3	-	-	TGTGCCATCAGTGAGGGGGCGACCACAGATACGCAGTATTTT	CAISEGATTDTQYF
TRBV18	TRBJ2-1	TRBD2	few	TGTGCCAGCTTCAACGGACTAGCGGGAAGCTCCTACAATGAGCAGTTCTTC	CASFNGLAGSSYNEQFF
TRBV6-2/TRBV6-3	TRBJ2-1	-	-	TGTGCCAGCAGTTACCCGAGCACCCTGACTAGAGGGGATTCCTACAATGAGCAGTTCTTC	CASSYPSTLTRGDSYNEQFF
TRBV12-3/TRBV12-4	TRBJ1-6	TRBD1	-	TGTGCCAGCAGTCCGACAGGGAGCCGTAATTCACCCCTCCACTTT	CASSPTGSRNSPLHF
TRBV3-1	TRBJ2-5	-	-	TGTGCCAGCAGCCAAGCAATTTCGGAGACCCAGTACTTC	CASSQAISETQYF
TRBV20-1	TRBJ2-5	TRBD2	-	TGCAGTGCCCGGGACTATTCCGCGACCCAGTACTTC	CSARDYSATQYF
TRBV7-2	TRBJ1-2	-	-	TGTGCCAGCAGCGTAGAAGCAGGGGCCGGCTACACCTTC	CASSVEAGAGYTF
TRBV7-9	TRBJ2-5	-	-	TGTGCCAGCAGCTTAGGCGTCGCCGCGGAGACCCAGTACTTC	CASSLGVAAETQYF
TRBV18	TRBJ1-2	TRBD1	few	TGTGCCAGCTCACCAAGTACAGGGGTGGGCTATGGCTACACCTTC	CASSPSTGVGYGYTF
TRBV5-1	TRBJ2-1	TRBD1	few	TGCGCCAGCAGCTTGGGACAGGGGCTGAGTGAGCAGTTCTTC	CASSLGQGLSEQFF
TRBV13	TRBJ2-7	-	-	TGTGCCAGCAGCCCGACCGCCAGTTCCGACGAGCAGTACTTC	CASSPTASSDEQYF
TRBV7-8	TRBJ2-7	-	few	TGTGCCAGCAGCTCCTCAGGCTTTCTGTTCTACGAGCAGTACTTC	CASSSSGFLFYEQYF